The rows below give T cell receptor beta chains drawn from one sample of a study of shared clonotypes between healthy human individuals. The table came from immunoSEQ multiplex PCR; TCRdb's copy has only in-frame clones and leaves some out. In the table there are about 600,000 clones, nearly 97% of which are singletons. Sequenced material: naive CD8+ T cells sorted from blood. The receptors originated from a woman aged 25 to 39 in good health. The CDR3 runs from the conserved cysteine through the conserved F or W. The D gene is left open where the match is weak. Rows may omit the clone size; those that give it use once, few, many or a size class.

clone size,V gene,J gene,D gene,CDR3 protein,CDR3 DNA
.,TRBV7-2,TRBJ2-1,.,CASSPNGVTYNEQFF,TGTGCCAGCAGCCCGAACGGAGTTACCTACAATGAGCAGTTCTTC
.,TRBV5-1,TRBJ2-7,.,CASSSDSYEQYF,TGCGCCAGCAGCTCTGACAGCTACGAGCAGTACTTC
.,TRBV27,TRBJ1-5,TRBD1,CASSVGTGGNQPQHF,TGTGCCAGCAGCGTCGGGACAGGCGGCAATCAGCCCCAGCATTTT
.,TRBV10-3,TRBJ2-7,.,CAISDGSFRSDKSSYEQYF,TGTGCCATCAGTGACGGCAGCTTTAGGTCGGATAAAAGCTCCTACGAGCAGTACTTC
.,TRBV19,TRBJ1-4,TRBD1,CASSRRDSPSEKVFF,TGTGCCAGTAGTCGTCGGGACAGTCCCAGTGAAAAAGTGTTTTTT
.,TRBV5-8,TRBJ2-1,TRBD2,CASSLGMRVRTSDLNEQFF,TGTGCCAGCAGCTTGGGGATGAGGGTACGGACTAGCGACCTCAATGAGCAGTTCTTC
.,TRBV5-4,TRBJ2-3,.,CASSLDRGTDTQYF,TGTGCCAGCAGCTTGGACAGGGGCACAGATACGCAGTATTTT
few,TRBV27,TRBJ1-2,.,CASSLGVDYGYTF,TGTGCCAGCAGTTTAGGGGTAGACTATGGCTACACCTTC
.,TRBV4-1,TRBJ2-7,.,CASSQTGIEQYF,TGCGCCAGCAGCCAAACAGGGATCGAGCAGTACTTC
.,TRBV11-3,TRBJ2-1,.,CASSLGVRRYNEQFF,TGTGCCAGCAGCTTAGGGGTGAGACGTTACAATGAGCAGTTCTTC
.,TRBV2,TRBJ1-5,.,CASTVDSSRNQPQHF,TGTGCCAGCACCGTCGACAGCTCTCGCAATCAGCCCCAGCATTTT
.,TRBV28,TRBJ2-1,TRBD2,CASSQNPGGVNEQFF,TGTGCCAGCAGTCAAAATCCGGGAGGTGTAAATGAGCAGTTCTTC
.,TRBV28,TRBJ1-5,.,CASTEGLNQPQHF,TGTGCCAGCACGGAGGGCCTGAATCAGCCCCAGCATTTT
.,TRBV30,TRBJ1-4,.,CAWSEPGTNEKLFF,TGTGCCTGGAGTGAGCCTGGAACTAATGAAAAACTGTTTTTT
.,TRBV25-1,TRBJ1-3,.,CASSELSSGNTIYF,TGTGCCAGCAGTGAACTGTCCTCTGGAAACACCATATATTTT
.,TRBV28,TRBJ1-1,.,CASRLGRGLNTEAFF,TGTGCCAGCAGGTTAGGTAGGGGCCTGAACACTGAAGCTTTCTTT
.,TRBV21-1,TRBJ1-5,.,CASSPTTGGTYSNQPQHF,TGTGCCAGCAGCCCCACGACAGGGGGAACCTATAGCAATCAGCCCCAGCATTTT